This T cell receptor (beta chain) appears in the sequencing data of a study of control samples from healthy donors and cancer patients. The protocol was immunoSEQ multiplex PCR, while the TCRdb copy is restricted to in-frame clones and leaves out a portion. The sample includes about 150,000 clones, about nine tenths of them seen just once. CDR3 length: 12 amino acids. V was clipped by 1 base and J by 10 bases, with 8 bases between them. In germline, CDR1 is MGHRA, CDR2 YSYEKL. The chain joins TRBV4-1 to TRBJ2-1; D not resolved. The TCR originated in a woman aged 40 to 50 in good health. Sequences were obtained from blood. CDR3 DNA: TGCGCCAGCAGCCAAGTTCTCACAGAGCAGTTCTTC. Protein: CASSQVLTEQFF.